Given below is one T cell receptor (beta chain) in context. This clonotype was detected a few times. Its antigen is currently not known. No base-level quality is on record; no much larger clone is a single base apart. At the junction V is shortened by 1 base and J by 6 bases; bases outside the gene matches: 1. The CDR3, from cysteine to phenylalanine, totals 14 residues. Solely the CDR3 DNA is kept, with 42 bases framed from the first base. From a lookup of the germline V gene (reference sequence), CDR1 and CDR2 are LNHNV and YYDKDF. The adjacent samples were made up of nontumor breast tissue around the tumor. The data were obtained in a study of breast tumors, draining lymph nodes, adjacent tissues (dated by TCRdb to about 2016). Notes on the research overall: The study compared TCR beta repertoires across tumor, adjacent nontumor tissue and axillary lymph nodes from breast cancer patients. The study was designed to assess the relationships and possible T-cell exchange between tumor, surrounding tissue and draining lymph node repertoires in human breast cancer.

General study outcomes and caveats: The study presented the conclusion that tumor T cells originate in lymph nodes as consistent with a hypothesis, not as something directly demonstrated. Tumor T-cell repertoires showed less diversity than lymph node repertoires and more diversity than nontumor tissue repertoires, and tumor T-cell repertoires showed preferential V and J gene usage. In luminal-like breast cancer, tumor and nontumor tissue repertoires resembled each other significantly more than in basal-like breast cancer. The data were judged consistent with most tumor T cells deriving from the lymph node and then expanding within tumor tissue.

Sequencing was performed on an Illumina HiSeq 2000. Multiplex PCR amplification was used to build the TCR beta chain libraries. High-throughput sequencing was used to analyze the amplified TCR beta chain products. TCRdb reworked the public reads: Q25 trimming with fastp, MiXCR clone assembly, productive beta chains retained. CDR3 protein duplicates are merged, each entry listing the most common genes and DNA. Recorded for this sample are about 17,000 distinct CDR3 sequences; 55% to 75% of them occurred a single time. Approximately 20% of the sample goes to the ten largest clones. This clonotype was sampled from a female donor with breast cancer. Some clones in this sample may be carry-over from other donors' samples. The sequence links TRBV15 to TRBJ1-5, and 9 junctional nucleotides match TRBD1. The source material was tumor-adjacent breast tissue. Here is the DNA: TGTGCCACCAGCAGAGGACAGGGGGTTCAGCCCCAGCATTTT. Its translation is CATSRGQGVQPQHF.